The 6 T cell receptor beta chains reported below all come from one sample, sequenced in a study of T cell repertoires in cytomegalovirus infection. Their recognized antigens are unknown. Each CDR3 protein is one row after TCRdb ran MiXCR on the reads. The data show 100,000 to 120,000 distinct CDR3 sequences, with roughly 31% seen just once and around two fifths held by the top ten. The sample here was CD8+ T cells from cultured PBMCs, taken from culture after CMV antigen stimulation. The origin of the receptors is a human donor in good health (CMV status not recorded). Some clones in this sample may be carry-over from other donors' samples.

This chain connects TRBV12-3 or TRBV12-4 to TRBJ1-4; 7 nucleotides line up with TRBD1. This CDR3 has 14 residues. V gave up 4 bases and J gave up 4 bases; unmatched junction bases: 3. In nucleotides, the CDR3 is TGTGCCAGCAGTTCTTGGGACAGTAATGAAAAACTGTTTTTT. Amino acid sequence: CASSSWDSNEKLFF.

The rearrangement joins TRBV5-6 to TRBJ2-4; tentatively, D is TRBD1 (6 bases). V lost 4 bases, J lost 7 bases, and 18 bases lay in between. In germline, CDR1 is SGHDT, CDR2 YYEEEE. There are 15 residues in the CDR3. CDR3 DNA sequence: TGTGCCAGCAGCCAAGGGGGTACGTCGAGTAACATTCAGTACTTC. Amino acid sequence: CASSQGGTSSNIQYF.

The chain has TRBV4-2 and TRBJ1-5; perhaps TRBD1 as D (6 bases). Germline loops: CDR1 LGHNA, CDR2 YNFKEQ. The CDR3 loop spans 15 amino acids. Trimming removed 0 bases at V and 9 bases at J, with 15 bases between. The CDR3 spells CASSQETQGFGPQHF. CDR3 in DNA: TGTGCCAGCAGCCAAGAGACACAGGGATTTGGGCCCCAGCATTTT.

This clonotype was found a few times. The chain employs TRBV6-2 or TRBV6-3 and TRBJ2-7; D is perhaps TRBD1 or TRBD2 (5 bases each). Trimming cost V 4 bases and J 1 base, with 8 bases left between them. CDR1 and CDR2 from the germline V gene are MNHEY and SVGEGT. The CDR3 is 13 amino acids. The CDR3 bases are TGTGCCAGCAGTTGGGGGATATCCTACGAGCAGTACTTC. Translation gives CASSWGISYEQYF.

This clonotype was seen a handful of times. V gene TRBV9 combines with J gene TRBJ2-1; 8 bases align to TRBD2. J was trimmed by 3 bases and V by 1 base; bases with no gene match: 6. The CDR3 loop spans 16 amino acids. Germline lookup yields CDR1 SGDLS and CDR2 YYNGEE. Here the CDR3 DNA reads TGTGCCAGCAGCGTATACGAGCGGGAGAACTACAATGAGCAGTTCTTC. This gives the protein CASSVYERENYNEQFF.

CDR3 coding DNA: TGTGCCAGCAGTTACGGTATAGGGGCGGAGCAGTACTTC. Amino acid sequence: CASSYGIGAEQYF. The V and J genes are TRBV6-5 and TRBJ2-7; perhaps TRBD1 as D (5 bases). V was trimmed by 2 bases and J by 7 bases, leaving 12 bases between them. Per the germline V gene, CDR1 is MNHEY and CDR2 is SVGAGI. The CDR3 contains 13 residues.